The 18 T cell receptor beta chains listed next were all sequenced from one sample in a study of beta chain features in type 1 diabetes. Sequenced material consisted of expressed TCRB transcripts (all of the isolated RNA was reverse transcribed). The method was immunoSEQ multiplex PCR; TCRdb's version includes in-frame clones alone and lacks a portion of them. The table includes some 150,000 clones, just over 9% detected once. Sequences were obtained from central memory CD4+ T cells from blood. These receptors all stem from a man younger than 35 in good health.

The table lists this clone with a few counts. This chain joins TRBV23-1 and TRBJ2-7; 9 bases are shared with TRBD1. Being an ORF, TRBV23-1 has a function that is uncertain. With 3 bases clipped from V and 3 bases from J, the junction kept 6 bases outside the gene matches. This CDR3 spans 15 amino acids. The CDR3 DNA is TGCGCCAGCAGTCAGTCCGGGACAGGGTACTACGAGCAGTACTTC. It yields the protein CASSQSGTGYYEQYF.

The CDR3 spells CASSYRSGGLSYEQYF. In DNA, the CDR3 is TGTGCCAGCAGTTACCGAAGCGGGGGGTTATCCTACGAGCAGTACTTC. The chain joins TRBV28 to TRBJ2-7; 9 bases line up with TRBD2. Germline V gives CDR1 MDHEN, CDR2 SYDVKM. With V trimmed by 4 bases and J by 1 base, 8 bases remained unmatched. CDR3 length: 16 residues. Full variable domain (remainder filled in from reference TRBV28 and TRBJ2-7): DVKVTQSSRYLVKRTGEKVFLECVQDMDHENMFWYRQDPGLGLRLIYFSYDVKMKEKGDIPEGYSVSREKKERFSLILESASTNQTSMYLCASSYRSGGLSYEQYFGPGTRLTVT.

This clone was recorded a few times. The CDR3 sequence is CASSLRFSTDTQYF. The CDR3, as DNA: TGTGCCAGCAGTTTACGGTTTAGCACAGATACGCAGTATTTT. The chain uses TRBV27 and TRBJ2-3; no firm D call. V shed 2 bases and J shed 0 bases, with 6 bases lying between them. Germline CDR1 and CDR2: MNHEY and SMNVEV (reference sequence). The CDR3 sequence is 14 residues long.

The J gene is TRBJ2-5, the V gene TRBV7-2; perhaps TRBD1 as D (6 bases). CDR1 and CDR2 from the germline V gene are SGHTA and FQGNSA. Trimming took 2 bases from V and 5 from J, leaving 18 bases between them. This CDR3 comprises 16 residues. CDR3 in amino acids: CASSLRTAGAAETQYF. The CDR3 DNA is TGTGCCAGCAGCTTAAGAACGGCAGGGGCAGCGGAGACCCAGTACTTC.

The rearrangement joins TRBV6-6 to TRBJ2-1; maybe TRBD2 (5 bases). Trimming took off 7 bases at V and 4 bases at J, with 11 bases between the two ends. The CDR3 extends over 13 amino acids. The V gene's germline CDR1 is MNHNY and CDR2 SVGAGI (reference sequence). The CDR3 DNA is TGTGCCAGCATGAGGGTAGCGTACAATGAGCAGTTCTTC. Protein sequence: CASMRVAYNEQFF.

Only a few counts were recorded for this clone. This rearrangement joins TRBV6-1 to TRBJ2-1; 8 bases line up with TRBD1. Germline V gene data show CDR1 as MNHNS and CDR2 as SASEGT. The junction had 9 bases not matched to a gene; V was cut back by 5 bases and J by 9 bases. The CDR3 is made up of 14 amino acids. CDR3 sequence reads: CASSFDRGGAEQFF. The DNA for the CDR3 is TGTGCCAGCAGTTTCGACAGGGGAGGAGCTGAGCAGTTCTTC.

The chain is built from TRBV11-2 and TRBJ2-7; 7 bases are a match to TRBD2. With V trimmed by 3 bases and J by 6 bases, 2 bases remained unmatched. From germline, CDR1 is SGHAT and CDR2 FQNNGV. The CDR3 has 12 residues. CDR3 nucleotides: TGTGCCAGCAGCTTTGGGGAGGGCGAGCAGTACTTC. This codes for CASSFGEGEQYF.

This clone turned up a few times. The chain uses TRBV7-9 and TRBJ2-5; 11 nucleotides agree with TRBD2. The germline CDR1 and CDR2 sequences are SEHNR and FQNEAQ (reference sequence). With 5 bases clipped from V and 1 base from J, the junction kept 9 bases outside the gene matches. This CDR3 spans 17 amino acids. CDR3 nucleotide sequence: TGTGCCAGCAGCACAGGCTGGCTAGCGGGGGGCCAAGAGACCCAGTACTTC. Translating gives CASSTGWLAGGQETQYF.

This clone has more than one count but fewer than ten. V gene TRBV5-1 combines with J gene TRBJ2-7; 10 bases are a match to TRBD1. The CDR3 spans 15 residues. The germline V gene has CDR1 SGHRS and CDR2 YFSETQ. J gave up 0 bases and V 4 bases, and 4 bases lay outside the gene matches. CDR3: CASSLGQGDSYEQYF. CDR3 nucleotide sequence: TGCGCCAGCAGCCTAGGACAGGGGGACTCCTACGAGCAGTACTTC.

This chain uses TRBV4-2 with TRBJ2-5, with a weak D call TRBD1 (5 bases). Germline CDR1 reads LGHNA; CDR2 reads YNFKEQ. Trimming shortened V by 1 base and J by 3 bases, and 12 bases separated the two germline ends. This CDR3 has 15 amino acids. CDR3 DNA sequence: TGTGCCAGCAGCCAAGTAGTCAGGGCTGAAGAGACCCAGTACTTC. It translates to CASSQVVRAEETQYF.

This chain joins TRBV11-2 and TRBJ1-5; the D gene is possibly TRBD1 (5 bases). V was pared by 1 base and J by 2 bases, with 9 bases between. The V gene's germline CDR1 is SGHAT and CDR2 FQNNGV. This CDR3 is built from 15 residues. The CDR3 sequence is CASSLVGEGNQPQHF. CDR3 DNA sequence: TGTGCCAGCAGCTTAGTAGGGGAAGGCAATCAGCCCCAGCATTTT. Complete variable domain (other parts from reference TRBV11-2 and TRBJ1-5): EAGVAQSPRYKIIEKRQSVAFWCNPISGHATLYWYQQILGQGPKLLIQFQNNGVVDDSQLPKDRFSAERLKGVDSTLKIQPAKLEDSAVYLCASSLVGEGNQPQHFGDGTRLSIL.

The V gene is TRBV11-2, the J gene TRBJ2-3; possibly TRBD1 for D (6 bases). This CDR3 is built from 15 residues. CDR1 and CDR2 (germline): SGHAT, FQNNGV. V was trimmed by 5 bases and J by 2 bases, leaving 14 bases between them. CDR3 region: CASSLRTANTDTQYF. The CDR3 nucleotides read TGTGCCAGCAGCCTAAGGACAGCAAACACAGATACGCAGTATTTT.

The V gene is TRBV4-3, the J gene TRBJ1-3; 7 bases are shared with TRBD1. CDR3 length: 17 residues. Germline V gene sequence: CDR1 LGHNA, CDR2 YSLEER. V lost 0 bases, J lost 0 bases, and 5 bases stayed unmatched. CDR3 nucleotide sequence: TGCGCCAGCAGCCAAGATTCAGGGGGACACTCTGGAAACACCATATATTTT. Its translation: CASSQDSGGHSGNTIYF.

This clone was counted a few times. Additional DNA sequences in this sample encode the identical CDR3. The chain combines TRBV11-3 with TRBJ2-7, with TRBD1 matching 7 bases. V was clipped by 5 bases and J by 3 bases; unmatched bases: 4. The CDR3 totals 13 residues. Germline V gene lookup returns CDR1 SGHNT and CDR2 YENEEA. As DNA, the CDR3 is TGTGCCAGCAGCCGTGACAGGGACTACGAGCAGTACTTC. The encoded protein is CASSRDRDYEQYF.

This clone was seen repeatedly, ten times or more. The chain combines TRBV4-3 with TRBJ1-2; the D gene is possibly TRBD1 (6 bases). The length of the CDR3 is 17 residues. Trimming removed 0 bases from V and 1 base from J, with 15 bases in between. Germline V gene sequence: CDR1 LGHNA, CDR2 YSLEER. In nucleotides, the CDR3 is TGCGCCAGCAGCCAAGAGTCTCAAGGGACACTTAACTATGGCTACACCTTC. This encodes CASSQESQGTLNYGYTF.

This clone was observed a handful of times. V and J are TRBV16 and TRBJ2-7; D might be TRBD1 (6 bases). The CDR3 has 15 residues. CDR1 KGHSY and CDR2 FQNENV come from the germline V gene. The germline V and J ends were trimmed by 0 bases and 6 bases, with 15 bases remaining between them. The DNA of the CDR3 is TGTGCCAGCAGCCAATCGGTACAGGGAATGGGCGAGCAGTACTTC. This gives the protein CASSQSVQGMGEQYF.

This clone has only a few counts. The V gene is TRBV4-3, the J gene TRBJ2-4; 7 positions match TRBD2. CDR1 LGHNA and CDR2 YSLEER come from the germline V gene. The junction had 16 bases not matched to a gene; V was cut back by 4 bases and J by 1 base. The CDR3 totals 19 residues. The CDR3 DNA reads TGCGCCAGCAGCCCGAGGATAGGGGAGGGTGTTTCGGCCAAAAACATTCAGTACTTC. Encoded protein: CASSPRIGEGVSAKNIQYF.

This clone was counted between two and nine times. The rearrangement joins TRBV30 to TRBJ2-5; 8 bases are shared with TRBD1. The J call is doubtful: the DNA matches TRBJ2-7 better. Germline CDR1 and CDR2: GTSNPN and SVGIG (reference sequence). The CDR3 is made up of 14 amino acids. As DNA, the CDR3 is TGTGCCTGGAGTAAAGGGACAGGCGTCTACGAGCAGTACTTC. Amino acid sequence: CAWSKGTGVYEQYF.